This entry lists 27 T cell receptor beta chains sequenced from one sample in a study of T cells in Graves' hyperthyroidism and ophthalmopathy. The TCR beta CDR3 regions underwent amplification using RNA transcripts as the source. During a first-round RT-PCR of the TCR CDR3, the HTBI primer set was used. One entry per CDR3 protein, called by TCRdb with MiXCR from the multiplex PCR reads. Seen here are 600,000 to 750,000 distinct CDR3 sequences, around 16% observed once, and the top ten hold roughly a sixth. Sequenced sample: blood. All receptors come from a man over 45 with Graves' hyperthyroidism.

This clonotype came up many times. V is TRBV28 and J is TRBJ1-6; D unresolved. V was shortened by 6 bases and J by 10 bases, with 19 bases between the two germline ends. This CDR3 has 15 residues. CDR1 MDHEN and CDR2 SYDVKM come from the germline V gene. The CDR3 sequence is CASSPSAGLGSPLHF. CDR3 DNA sequence: TGTGCCAGCAGCCCTTCGGCGGGCTTAGGATCACCCCTCCACTTT. The full variable domain, completed using reference TRBV28 and TRBJ1-6, is DVKVTQSSRYLVKRTGEKVFLECVQDMDHENMFWYRQDPGLGLRLIYFSYDVKMKEKGDIPEGYSVSREKKERFSLILESASTNQTSMYLCASSPSAGLGSPLHFGNGTRLTVT.

V gene TRBV7-9 combines with J gene TRBJ1-4, with D maybe TRBD1 (6 bases). V was shortened by 3 bases and J by 2 bases, with 10 bases between the two germline ends. The germline CDR1 and CDR2 sequences are SEHNR and FQNEAQ (reference sequence). The CDR3 runs to 15 residues. CDR3 nucleotide sequence: TGTGCCAGCAGCTTCCCGGGGGCTACTAATGAAAAACTGTTTTTT. Its protein product is CASSFPGATNEKLFF.

The chain links TRBV5-4 to TRBJ2-2; D is undetermined. The CDR3 has 12 amino acids. Germline CDR1 and CDR2: SGHNT and YYREEE (reference sequence). Trimming pared 2 bases from V and 7 bases from J, leaving 6 bases between. The CDR3 spells CASSFRGGELFF. The CDR3 DNA follows: TGTGCCAGCAGCTTCCGAGGCGGGGAGCTGTTTTTT.

This clonotype was seen a few times. The chain employs TRBV4-1 and TRBJ2-1; D perhaps matches TRBD1 (5 bases). The CDR3 is 16 amino acids. Germline loops: CDR1 MGHRA, CDR2 YSYEKL. Trimming took 4 bases from V and 0 from J, leaving 13 bases between them. In DNA, the CDR3 is TGCGCCAGCAGCCTAGAAGATAGGGGCTCCTACAATGAGCAGTTCTTC. It translates to CASSLEDRGSYNEQFF.

The chain combines TRBV5-1 with TRBJ2-2; a weak D match, TRBD1 (7 bases). The germline CDR1 and CDR2 sequences are SGHRS and YFSETQ. V was clipped by 3 bases and J by 0 bases, with 12 bases between them. The CDR3 runs 16 residues. The CDR3 region is CASSSQGGSNTGELFF. The CDR3 DNA follows: TGCGCCAGCAGCTCTCAGGGGGGATCGAACACCGGGGAGCTGTTTTTT.

The V gene is TRBV7-9, the J gene TRBJ1-1; 8 positions match TRBD1. This CDR3 spans 14 amino acids. Germline V CDR1 and CDR2: SEHNR, FQNEAQ (reference sequence). V was clipped by 3 bases and J by 5 bases; unmatched bases: 5. CDR3 sequence (DNA): TGTGCCAGCAGCTTCGAGACAGGGGCGACTGAAGCTTTCTTT. It translates to CASSFETGATEAFF.

This clonotype has a handful of counts. The chain links TRBV5-1 to TRBJ2-5; possible D gene TRBD1, 5 bases. This CDR3 is built from 15 residues. CDR1 and CDR2 from the germline V gene are SGHRS and YFSETQ. Trimming shortened V by 0 bases and J by 0 bases, and 9 bases separated the two germline ends. DNA for the CDR3: TGCGCCAGCAGCTTGGCGGACACTTACCAAGAGACCCAGTACTTC. Translation gives CASSLADTYQETQYF.

This clonotype was seen a few times. The chain carries TRBV28 and TRBJ2-2, with D possibly TRBD2 on 5 matching bases. Germline lookup yields CDR1 MDHEN and CDR2 SYDVKM. This CDR3 comprises 11 residues. Trimming cost V 4 bases and J 11 bases, with 8 bases left between them. CDR3 coding DNA: TGTGCCAGCAGTTGGGAGACTGAGCTGTTTTTT. The encoded protein is CASSWETELFF.

The table lists this clonotype with many counts. The chain has TRBV9 and TRBJ2-2; D remains unclear. Trimming took 1 base from V and 0 from J, leaving 10 bases between them. Germline CDR1 reads SGDLS; CDR2 reads YYNGEE. The CDR3 contains 16 residues. The CDR3 sequence: CASSVRGDANTGELFF. The CDR3 DNA reads TGTGCCAGCAGCGTACGCGGAGACGCGAACACCGGGGAGCTGTTTTTT. Together with reference TRBV9 and TRBJ2-2, the CDR3 gives the full variable domain: DSGVTQTPKHLITATGQRVTLRCSPRSGDLSVYWYQQSLDQGLQFLIQYYNGEERAKGNILERFSAQQFPDLHSELNLSSLELGDSALYFCASSVRGDANTGELFFGEGSRLTVL.

This clonotype was seen repeatedly, ten times or more. The chain couples TRBV7-9 to TRBJ2-5; a possible D gene is TRBD1 (5 bases). V lost 7 bases and J lost 5, with 14 bases in between. Germline CDR1 and CDR2: SEHNR and FQNEAQ (reference sequence). This CDR3 comprises 13 residues. CDR3 in amino acids: CASTTMGPETQYF. CDR3 sequence (DNA): TGTGCCAGCACCACTATGGGGCCGGAGACCCAGTACTTC. The full variable domain, completed using reference TRBV7-9 and TRBJ2-5, is DTGVSQNPRHKITKRGQNVTFRCDPISEHNRLYWYRQTLGQGPEFLTYFQNEAQLEKSRLLSDRFSAERPKGSFSTLEIQRTEQGDSAMYLCASTTMGPETQYFGPGTRLLVL.

This clonotype has ten or more counts. The V gene is TRBV13, the J gene TRBJ1-1, with a weak D call TRBD1 (5 bases). CDR1 and CDR2 from the germline V gene are PRHDT and FYEKMQ (reference sequence). There are 11 residues in the CDR3. Trimming pared 6 bases from V and 10 bases from J, leaving 12 bases between. The DNA of the CDR3 is TGTGCCAGCAGACCGGGGCCGGCAGCTTTCTTT. This gives the protein CASRPGPAAFF.

This clonotype appeared once. The V and J genes are TRBV3-1 and TRBJ2-3; the D is unclear. CDR1 and CDR2 from the germline V gene are LGHDT and YNNKEL (reference sequence). The CDR3 length is 16 residues. V lost 2 bases to trimming and J lost 2 bases, with 14 bases between them. The CDR3 loop reads CASSQLLHDSTDTQYF. The CDR3 DNA reads as TGTGCCAGCAGCCAACTGTTACATGACTCCACAGATACGCAGTATTTT.

This clonotype has at least ten counts. The V call is TRBV28, the J call TRBJ2-7; weak D call: TRBD2 (5 bases). CDR1 and CDR2 from the germline V gene are MDHEN and SYDVKM. The CDR3 extends over 14 amino acids. Trimming shortened V by 8 bases and J by 7 bases, and 21 bases separated the two germline ends. CDR3 sequence: CASETTGNLREQYF. The CDR3 DNA is TGTGCCAGCGAAACGACGGGAAACCTACGGGAGCAGTACTTC.

V gene TRBV14 combines with J gene TRBJ2-2; D not certain. The CDR3 is made up of 19 amino acids. CDR1 is SGHDN and CDR2 is FVKESK in the germline V gene. The ends were cut back, 4 bases at V and 2 bases at J, with 23 bases in the middle. The CDR3 DNA sequence: TGTGCCAGCAGCCCACCTATCGCCTTACCAGATGCAAACACCGGGGAGCTGTTTTTT. Translation: CASSPPIALPDANTGELFF.

This clonotype was counted between two and nine times. This chain connects TRBV28 to TRBJ2-7, with D possibly matching TRBD1 (5 bases). CDR3 length equals 12 residues. Germline assignment: CDR1 MDHEN and CDR2 SYDVKM. Trimming cost V 3 bases and J 7 bases, with 10 bases left between them. The CDR3 coding sequence is TGTGCCAGCAGTTTCAGGGTGGGGGAGCAGTACTTC. Translating gives CASSFRVGEQYF.

The CDR3 region is CASSQERAQETQYF. Written as DNA, the CDR3 is TGCGCCAGCAGCCAAGAACGGGCCCAAGAGACCCAGTACTTC. The rearrangement uses TRBV4-1 and TRBJ2-5; unclear D gene. Germline V lookup: CDR1 MGHRA, CDR2 YSYEKL. V was cut by 0 bases and J by 1 base, with 6 bases left in between. The CDR3 spans 14 residues.

CDR3 sequence: CASSWSGYNEQFF. The CDR3 coding sequence is TGCGCCAGCAGCTGGAGCGGCTACAATGAGCAGTTCTTC. The rearrangement links TRBV5-1 to TRBJ2-1; TRBD2 might be the D (5 bases). The ends were cut back, 3 bases at V and 3 bases at J, with 7 bases in the middle. The CDR3 totals 13 residues. In germline, CDR1 is SGHRS, CDR2 YFSETQ.

This clonotype was detected many times. The V and J genes are TRBV19 and TRBJ2-3; D is uncertain. The V gene lost 7 bases and the J gene lost 2 bases, with 10 bases spanning the gap. The CDR3 loop spans 13 amino acids. Germline CDR1 reads LNHDA; CDR2 reads SQIVND (reference sequence). The CDR3 sequence: CASNPGVTDTQYF. In DNA form, the CDR3 reads TGTGCCAGTAATCCAGGAGTCACAGATACGCAGTATTTT.

This chain links TRBV4-1 with TRBJ2-5; no clear D gene. Trimming stripped 0 bases from V and 1 base from J, with 12 bases between. CDR1 MGHRA and CDR2 YSYEKL come from the germline V gene. The CDR3 sequence is 16 residues long. CDR3 sequence (DNA): TGCGCCAGCAGCCAAGATGGCACGAGAACCCAAGAGACCCAGTACTTC. Translated: CASSQDGTRTQETQYF.

This clonotype was seen many times. The chain couples TRBV2 to TRBJ1-2; 9 nucleotides line up with TRBD1. Germline CDR1 is SNHLY and CDR2 is FYNNEI. With V trimmed by 5 bases and J by 7 bases, 5 bases remained unmatched. The CDR3 has 13 residues. The CDR3 DNA reads TGTGCCAGCAGTCCGGGACAGGGTACTGGCTACACCTTC. Amino acids: CASSPGQGTGYTF. Together with reference TRBV2 and TRBJ1-2, the CDR3 gives the full variable domain: EPEVTQTPSHQVTQMGQEVILRCVPISNHLYFYWYRQILGQKVEFLVSFYNNEISEKSEIFDDQFSVERPDGSNFTLKIRSTKLEDSAMYFCASSPGQGTGYTFGSGTRLTVV.

Notes on this clonotype: This clone may be a read error of a much larger clone one base away. The genes are TRBV18 and TRBJ2-1, with 8 bases matching TRBD2. The CDR3 extends over 15 amino acids. V dropped 3 bases and J dropped 10; count of bases not matched to a gene: 11. From germline, CDR1 is KGHSH and CDR2 LQKENI. CDR3 sequence (DNA): TGTGCCAGCTCACCGTCTAGCGGGCCCCTTTTGGAGCAGTTCTTC. Protein sequence: CASSPSSGPLLEQFF. The complete variable domain, with remaining parts taken from reference TRBV18 and TRBJ2-1, reads NAGVMQNPRHLVRRRGQEARLRCSPMKGHSHVYWYRQLPEEGLKFMVYLQKENIIDESGMPKERFSAEFPKEGPSILRIQQVVRGDSAAYFCASSPSSGPLLEQFFGPGTRLTVL.

There are many counts of this clonotype. This sequence joins TRBV11-2 and TRBJ2-6, with a possible D match to TRBD2 (5 bases). The CDR3 length is 15 residues. In germline, CDR1 is SGHAT, CDR2 FQNNGV. Between the trimmed V and J ends, which lost 2 bases and 2 bases, there was a span of 7 bases. The CDR3, as DNA: TGTGCCAGCAGCTTAAGCGGAACTGGGGCCAACGTCCTGACTTTC. This sequence encodes CASSLSGTGANVLTF.

This clonotype was seen repeatedly, ten times or more. This chain connects TRBV12-3 or TRBV12-4 to TRBJ2-4; tentative D call: TRBD1 (5 bases). The CDR3 contains 14 residues. V was pared by 8 bases and J by 0 bases, with 11 bases between. CDR3 coding DNA: TGTGCCAGCGGCTTACAGGCAGCCAAAAACATTCAGTACTTC. It encodes CASGLQAAKNIQYF.

This clonotype occurred a few times. One end of the junction is discordant with germline, which a read error may explain. The chain is built from TRBV20-1 and TRBJ2-5, with 9 bases aligning to TRBD2. Germline V lookup: CDR1 DFQATT, CDR2 SNEGSKA (reference sequence). The CDR3 covers 14 residues. CDR3 coding DNA: TGCAGTGCTAGACGAAGGGAAAGACTAGCGGTCCCCCACTTC. Protein sequence: CSARRRERLAVPHF.

J is TRBJ1-2 and V is TRBV5-1; D uncertain. The CDR3 runs to 12 residues. V was pared by 3 bases and J by 4 bases, with 7 bases between. Germline loops: CDR1 SGHRS, CDR2 YFSETQ. The CDR3 coding sequence is TGCGCCAGCAGCTCATCGACCTATGGCTACACCTTC. It encodes CASSSSTYGYTF.

Many counts were recorded for this clonotype. This chain joins TRBV7-8 and TRBJ2-1; 7 bases align to TRBD2. Germline CDR1 reads SGHVS; CDR2 reads FQNEAQ. The CDR3 loop spans 16 amino acids. With 5 bases clipped from V and 0 bases from J, the junction kept 7 bases outside the gene matches. The CDR3 region has the DNA TGTGCCAGCAGCCCTCGCCGGGAGGACTCCTACAATGAGCAGTTCTTC. Protein product: CASSPRREDSYNEQFF. The variable domain in full, completed from reference TRBV7-8 and TRBJ2-1, reads GAGVSQSPRYKVAKRGQDVALRCDPISGHVSLFWYQQALGQGPEFLTYFQNEAQLDKSGLPSDRFFAERPEGSVSTLKIQRTQQEDSAVYLCASSPRREDSYNEQFFGPGTRLTVL.

This clonotype was recorded once. This may be a read error: a much more frequent sequence differs by one nucleotide. The chain has TRBV2 and TRBJ2-7; 10 bases map to TRBD1. V trimming: 8 bases; J trimming: 0 bases; junction bases outside the gene matches: 4. The length of the CDR3 is 14 residues. Germline CDR1 reads SNHLY; CDR2 reads FYNNEI. CDR3 region: CASVDRGHSYEQYF. The CDR3 DNA sequence: TGTGCCAGCGTTGACAGGGGGCACTCCTACGAGCAGTACTTC.